The 4 T cell receptor beta chains listed next were all sequenced from one sample in a study of OX40 agonist ivuxolimab in advanced cancers. Sequenced by immunoSEQ multiplex PCR; TCRdb stores in-frame clones only, minus some. The data contain 45,000 to 55,000 clones, roughly 84% of them seen just once; the ten biggest clones take up under 0.65%. Source: CD4+ or CD8+ T cells sorted from blood, taken in a trial of the OX40 agonist ivuxolimab. The source is an adult with an advanced solid tumor such as melanoma, head and neck, liver or kidney cancer.

The chain carries TRBV30 and TRBJ2-2, with 11 positions matching TRBD2. Losses at the gene ends were 5 bases for V and 5 bases for J; bases not matched to a gene: 4. Germline V gene data show CDR1 as GTSNPN and CDR2 as SVGIG (reference sequence). The length of the CDR3 is 14 residues. CDR3 nucleotide sequence: TGTGCCTGGCGTAGCGGGAGGGGGACCGGGGAGCTGTTTTTT. Translating it yields CAWRSGRGTGELFF.

The sample holds one count of this clone. The chain has TRBV14 and TRBJ2-1, with TRBD2 matching over 14 bases. V shed 5 bases, J shed 8 bases, and the junction held 5 bases outside the gene matches. The CDR3 has 15 residues. Germline V lookup: CDR1 SGHDN, CDR2 FVKESK. CDR3 DNA: TGTGCCAGCAGCGCGGGACTAGCGGGAGTTTATGAGCAGTTCTTC. Protein product: CASSAGLAGVYEQFF.

The V and J genes are TRBV28 and TRBJ1-4; D perhaps matches TRBD1 (5 bases). Germline V CDR1 and CDR2: MDHEN, SYDVKM. The CDR3 runs to 12 residues. The V end was cut by 6 bases, the J end by 8 bases, with 10 bases between. CDR3 amino acids: CASRGLREKLFF. The CDR3 DNA reads as TGTGCCAGCAGGGGGCTTCGGGAAAAACTGTTTTTT.

V usage is TRBV19 and J usage is TRBJ2-7, with 8 bases that match TRBD2. The ends lost 5 bases at V and 4 bases at J; junction bases unmatched: 7. This CDR3 comprises 14 residues. Per the germline V gene, CDR1 is LNHDA and CDR2 is SQIVND (reference sequence). CDR3 region: CASSWASGPYEQYF. The CDR3 bases are TGTGCCAGTAGTTGGGCTAGCGGGCCATACGAGCAGTACTTC.